Presented here are 26 T cell receptor beta chains from one specimen sequenced in a study of CD8 T cells in Susac syndrome. An amount of RNA that ranged from roughly 0.5 to 1 ug was reverse transcribed with random hexamers. TCRdb re-analysed the immunoSEQ multiplex PCR reads in MiXCR, keeping a single row per CDR3 protein. In the table there are some 130,000 distinct CDR3 sequences, around 95% of which are singletons. Material for sequencing was CD8+ T cells from PBMCs. Source of these receptors: a human donor with Susac syndrome.

The chain recombines TRBV13 with TRBJ1-1; D gene unclear. V was clipped by 4 bases and J by 2 bases, with 8 bases between them. Germline CDR1 is PRHDT and CDR2 is FYEKMQ (reference sequence). The CDR3 is 13 amino acids. CDR3 bases: TGTGCCAGCAGCTCCACATCAAACACTGAAGCTTTCTTT. Residues: CASSSTSNTEAFF.

This clonotype was picked up one time. V usage is TRBV30 and J usage is TRBJ1-1; D call uncertain. This CDR3 has 11 residues. Trimming removed 3 bases from V and 5 bases from J, with 7 bases in between. CDR1 and CDR2 (germline): GTSNPN, SVGIG (reference sequence). In DNA, the CDR3 is TGTGCCTGGAGCCCTATAACTGAAGCTTTCTTT. This encodes CAWSPITEAFF.

This rearrangement joins TRBV7-9 to TRBJ2-7, with D perhaps TRBD2 (5 bases). V gave up 1 base and J gave up 2 bases, with 6 bases separating them. CDR3 size: 13 residues. Germline lookup yields CDR1 SEHNR and CDR2 FQNEAQ (reference sequence). CDR3 protein: CASSLGRPYEQYF. CDR3 in DNA: TGTGCCAGCAGCTTAGGGAGGCCCTACGAGCAGTACTTC.

The chain uses TRBV28 and TRBJ1-2, with 11 bases identical to TRBD1. This CDR3 region has 13 residues. The V gene end was trimmed by 6 bases and the J gene end by 6 bases; junction bases not matched to a gene: 3. Germline CDR1 and CDR2: MDHEN and SYDVKM. This CDR3 reads CASSRTGGDGYTF. CDR3 bases: TGTGCCAGCAGCCGGACAGGGGGCGATGGCTACACCTTC.

The CDR3, as DNA: TGTGCCAGCAGTGCAAATGGGGGCACTGAAGCTTTCTTT. Its protein product is CASSANGGTEAFF. V is TRBV6-5 and J is TRBJ1-1; D possibly corresponds to TRBD1 (5 bases). Trimming removed 5 bases at V and 4 bases at J, with 11 bases between. The length of the CDR3 is 13 residues. CDR1 is MNHEY, CDR2 SVGAGI, per germline.

The V gene is TRBV4-1, the J gene TRBJ2-2; 8 bases map to TRBD1. CDR3 length: 17 amino acids. Looked up from germline, CDR1 is MGHRA and CDR2 is YSYEKL. Losses at the gene ends were 4 bases for V and 6 bases for J; bases not matched to a gene: 13. In DNA form, the CDR3 reads TGCGCCAGCAGCCCGTTTAGCTCGGGACAGGTACCCGGGGAGCTGTTTTTT. It yields the protein CASSPFSSGQVPGELFF.

J is TRBJ1-5 and V is TRBV7-9; D is possibly TRBD1 (6 bases). CDR3 length: 16 residues. Trimming took off 5 bases at V and 2 bases at J, with 16 bases between the two ends. CDR1 is SEHNR and CDR2 is FQNEAQ in the germline V gene (reference sequence). This CDR3 reads CASSPGGPGGNQPQHF. The CDR3 DNA reads TGTGCCAGCAGCCCTGGGGGGCCAGGGGGCAATCAGCCCCAGCATTTT. Complete variable domain (other parts from reference TRBV7-9 and TRBJ1-5): DTGVSQNPRHKITKRGQNVTFRCDPISEHNRLYWYRQTLGQGPEFLTYFQNEAQLEKSRLLSDRFSAERPKGSFSTLEIQRTEQGDSAMYLCASSPGGPGGNQPQHFGDGTRLSIL.

This clonotype occurred a few times. V and J are TRBV29-1 and TRBJ1-5, with a possible D match to TRBD1 (5 bases). With 6 bases removed from V and 1 base from J, the gap between germline ends came to 16 bases. Germline V CDR1 and CDR2: SQVTM, ANQGSEA. The CDR3 is 15 residues long. CDR3 region: CSVSLAPGSNQPQHF. The CDR3 nucleotides read TGCAGCGTCTCTTTGGCCCCAGGGAGCAATCAGCCCCAGCATTTT.

The gene calls are TRBV11-3 and TRBJ2-1; D is uncertain. The CDR3 covers 9 residues. Germline CDR1 SGHNT, CDR2 YENEEA. V was shortened by 10 bases and J by 8 bases, with 6 bases between the two germline ends. This chain's CDR3 is CATNDEQFF. CDR3 sequence (DNA): TGTGCCACCAACGATGAGCAGTTCTTC.

This clonotype was counted a single time. The rearrangement uses TRBV5-1 and TRBJ1-3; TRBD1 matches 9 bases. CDR3 length: 18 residues. J was trimmed by 2 bases and V by 4 bases; bases with no gene match: 13. Per germline, CDR1 SGHRS and CDR2 YFSETQ. CDR3 loop: CASSVPGTGTSTGNTIYF. As DNA, the CDR3 is TGCGCCAGCAGCGTTCCCGGGACAGGGACTTCGACTGGAAACACCATATATTTT.

The V and J genes are TRBV12-3 or TRBV12-4 and TRBJ2-1, with D hard to call. Trimming stripped 3 bases from V and 8 bases from J, with 8 bases between. This CDR3 spans 12 amino acids. CDR3: CASSFGVDEQFF. The DNA of the CDR3 is TGTGCCAGCAGTTTTGGGGTTGATGAGCAGTTCTTC.

The V gene is TRBV27, the J gene TRBJ2-7; weak D call: TRBD1 (6 bases). V was cut by 3 bases and J by 2 bases, with 17 bases left in between. The germline gives CDR1 MNHEY, CDR2 SMNVEV (reference sequence). CDR3 length: 16 amino acids. The CDR3 here is CASSFGGAMPPYEQYF. As DNA, the CDR3 is TGTGCCAGCAGTTTTGGGGGCGCAATGCCCCCCTACGAGCAGTACTTC.

This clonotype came up once. The V gene is TRBV30, the J gene TRBJ1-1; 8 bases align to TRBD1. Trimming cost V 4 bases and J 1 base; bases outside gene matches: 17. Germline V gene sequence: CDR1 GTSNPN, CDR2 SVGIG (reference sequence). The CDR3 has 18 amino acids. The DNA for the CDR3 is TGTGCCTGGAATTCGGGGACAGGTTTAATTGTGGAGAACACTGAAGCTTTCTTT. Translated: CAWNSGTGLIVENTEAFF.

The chain combines TRBV19 with TRBJ2-6; D not certain. Germline V gives CDR1 LNHDA, CDR2 SQIVND (reference sequence). The V end was cut by 5 bases, the J end by 10 bases, with 9 bases between. The CDR3 covers 12 residues. CDR3 in amino acids: CASSPHRNVLTF. CDR3 bases: TGTGCCAGTAGTCCCCATCGGAACGTCCTGACTTTC.

The genes are TRBV7-3 and TRBJ2-1, with D possibly matching TRBD2 (6 bases). CDR3 length: 15 residues. The V gene lost 2 bases and the J gene lost 7 bases, with 15 bases spanning the gap. Germline V gene sequence: CDR1 SGHTA, CDR2 FQGTGA. The CDR3 DNA follows: TGTGCCAGCAGCTTATCTCCGGGAGCGAGTAATGAGCAGTTCTTC. This codes for CASSLSPGASNEQFF.

V usage is TRBV28 and J usage is TRBJ1-4, with 7 bases lining up with TRBD1. This CDR3 has 16 amino acids. Per the germline V gene, CDR1 is MDHEN and CDR2 is SYDVKM. Trimming removed 3 bases from V and 6 bases from J; junction bases left unmatched: 10. The CDR3 spells CASSFATGTDHEKLFF. The CDR3 coding sequence is TGTGCCAGCAGTTTTGCGACCGGGACAGACCATGAAAAACTGTTTTTT.

The J gene is TRBJ2-6, the V gene TRBV29-1; D call uncertain. Germline V gene lookup returns CDR1 SQVTM and CDR2 ANQGSEA. This CDR3 spans 16 amino acids. Trimming took 0 bases from V and 4 from J, leaving 13 bases between them. CDR3 DNA sequence: TGCAGCGTTGAAGATCCCGCTTTTGCCGGGGCCAACGTCCTGACTTTC. The encoded protein is CSVEDPAFAGANVLTF.

The chain recombines TRBV12-3 or TRBV12-4 with TRBJ2-3; D gene unclear. With 6 bases removed from V and 7 bases from J, the gap between germline ends came to 8 bases. The CDR3 contains 11 residues. CDR3 residues: CASRGGNTQYF. In DNA, the CDR3 is TGTGCCAGCAGGGGTGGGAATACGCAGTATTTT.

V gene TRBV12-5 combines with J gene TRBJ2-4, with 7 bases fitting TRBD1. The CDR3 is 18 amino acids. After removal of 0 bases from V and 0 bases from J, the junction contained 8 bases not matched to a gene. Germline CDR1 and CDR2: LGHNT and FRNRAP. CDR3 nucleotides: TGTGCTAGTGGTTTGGTACTCGGGGACAGTATAGCCAAAAACATTCAGTACTTC. Protein sequence: CASGLVLGDSIAKNIQYF.

The V and J genes are TRBV12-3 or TRBV12-4 and TRBJ2-5; D may be TRBD2 (6 bases). This CDR3 has 13 residues. V shed 2 bases and J shed 3 bases, with 7 bases lying between them. In DNA form, the CDR3 reads TGTGCCAGCAGTTTACCGGGGGAAGAGACCCAGTACTTC. This codes for CASSLPGEETQYF.

The chain is built from TRBV7-9 and TRBJ2-6; D gene unclear. V gave up 5 bases and J gave up 0 bases, with 8 bases separating them. Germline V lookup: CDR1 SEHNR, CDR2 FQNEAQ (reference sequence). This CDR3 comprises 15 residues. The DNA for the CDR3 is TGTGCCAGCAGCGCACAAGTCTCTGGGGCCAACGTCCTGACTTTC. Translation gives CASSAQVSGANVLTF.

The rearrangement joins TRBV2 to TRBJ2-7; D not resolved. The CDR3 is 16 amino acids. The V and J ends lost 1 base and 6 bases respectively, with 19 bases between them. Germline CDR1 SNHLY, CDR2 FYNNEI. This CDR3 is CASSEVSRRLGCEQYF. CDR3 DNA sequence: TGTGCCAGCAGTGAAGTCTCGCGGAGACTCGGCTGCGAGCAGTACTTC.

The rearrangement uses TRBV18 and TRBJ1-1; 9 bases line up with TRBD1. Trimming removed 1 base from V and 1 base from J; junction bases left unmatched: 7. The germline gives CDR1 KGHSH, CDR2 LQKENI. This CDR3 region has 17 residues. The CDR3 nucleotides are TGTGCCAGCTCACCACTTTGGACAGGGGCGACGAACACTGAAGCTTTCTTT. Translation: CASSPLWTGATNTEAFF.

The rearrangement uses TRBV18 and TRBJ1-2; TRBD1 aligns across 8 bases. The CDR3 is 14 residues long. Germline CDR1 is KGHSH and CDR2 is LQKENI. With V trimmed by 3 bases and J by 2 bases, 2 bases remained unmatched. CDR3 residues: CASSPDRVNYGYTF. The CDR3 DNA sequence: TGTGCCAGCTCACCGGACAGGGTGAACTATGGCTACACCTTC.

In DNA, the CDR3 is TGCGCCAGCAGCCCTCAAGCGGTGGGCTACGAGCAGTACTTC. It yields the protein CASSPQAVGYEQYF. This rearrangement joins TRBV4-1 to TRBJ2-7, with D possibly being TRBD2 (5 bases). Trimming stripped 4 bases from V and 3 bases from J, with 13 bases between. The CDR3 is 14 amino acids. Germline-derived CDR1 and CDR2 are MGHRA and YSYEKL.

The genes are TRBV24-1 and TRBJ2-3; no reliable D call. V lost 4 bases and J 4 bases, leaving 8 bases between the germline ends. This CDR3 spans 13 amino acids. Per germline, CDR1 KGHDR and CDR2 SFDVKD. CDR3 region: CATSDWAADTQYF. The CDR3 DNA reads TGTGCCACCAGTGACTGGGCCGCAGATACGCAGTATTTT.